A single sample is the source of the 14 T cell receptor beta chains below, sequenced in a study of Ad26.COV2.S vaccination and SARS-CoV-2 variants. Described treatment: roughly 19 received Ad26.COV2.S at low or high dose, single or two shots; several received placebo; per-sample allocation not given. Sampling occurred on day 63 after the first vaccine or placebo injection. The assay was immunoSEQ multiplex PCR, and TCRdb's table has in-frame clones only and misses some. The sample includes 350,000 to 400,000 clones, about nine tenths of them seen just once. Material: peripheral blood, obtained in a trial of Ad26.COV2.S vaccine versus placebo. The receptors shown here come from a person aged 18-60 years who received the Ad26.COV2.S COVID-19 vaccine or a placebo.

The V and J genes are TRBV12-3 or TRBV12-4 and TRBJ1-1, with TRBD1 as a possible D gene (6 bases). The CDR3 spans 13 residues. The V end was cut by 6 bases, the J end by 2 bases, with 10 bases between. CDR3: CASSYRENTEAFF. CDR3 nucleotides: TGTGCCAGCAGCTACAGGGAAAACACTGAAGCTTTCTTT.

This clone has just one count. V gene TRBV11-3 combines with J gene TRBJ2-7; TRBD1 matches at 9 bases. Germline V gene lookup returns CDR1 SGHNT and CDR2 YENEEA. Germline trimming cut 0 bases from V and 3 bases from J; bases unmatched to any gene: 3. This CDR3 is built from 15 residues. The CDR3 spells CASSLEWTGVYEQYF. The CDR3 bases are TGTGCCAGCAGCTTAGAGTGGACAGGGGTCTACGAGCAGTACTTC.

CDR3 bases: TGTGCCAGCAGTTACTCGTCTAGCGGGAGTTCCTCCTACAATGAGCAGTTCTTC. Protein: CASSYSSSGSSSYNEQFF. The chain is built from TRBV6-2 or TRBV6-3 and TRBJ2-1; 10 bases align to TRBD2. Germline CDR1 reads MNHEY; CDR2 reads SVGEGT. The CDR3 loop spans 18 amino acids. After removal of 0 bases from V and 0 bases from J, the junction contained 5 bases not matched to a gene.

In its sample, this clone was seen once. The rearrangement uses TRBV28 and TRBJ2-7; 12 bases are shared with TRBD2. The CDR3 totals 15 residues. In germline, CDR1 is MDHEN, CDR2 SYDVKM. The ends lost 8 bases at V and 3 bases at J; junction bases unmatched: 8. The DNA for the CDR3 is TGTGCCAGCGCCCGGCCGGGACTAGCGGGCTACGAGCAGTACTTC. Protein product: CASARPGLAGYEQYF.

The chain uses TRBV19 and TRBJ2-7; TRBD2 agrees at 8 bases. The CDR3 is 16 amino acids. The J segment lost 2 bases and the V segment lost 3 bases, leaving 9 bases of the junction unmatched. CDR1 and CDR2 (germline): LNHDA, SQIVND (reference sequence). The CDR3 here is CASSISGLAGTYEQYF. The CDR3 nucleotides are TGTGCCAGTAGTATTTCCGGGCTAGCGGGTACCTACGAGCAGTACTTC.

This chain joins TRBV6-1 and TRBJ2-1; TRBD2 agrees at 14 bases. Losses at the gene ends were 6 bases for V and 3 bases for J; bases not matched to a gene: 7. CDR1 is MNHNS, CDR2 SASEGT, per germline. The length of the CDR3 is 17 residues. The CDR3 DNA follows: TGTGCCAGCAGGGAATGGACTAGCGGGAGGAACTACAATGAGCAGTTCTTC. It specifies CASREWTSGRNYNEQFF.

The chain has TRBV7-3 and TRBJ2-2, with a tentative D call TRBD1 (5 bases). V was shortened by 2 bases and J by 7 bases, with 11 bases between the two germline ends. The CDR3 is 14 amino acids. CDR1 is SGHTA, CDR2 FQGTGA, per germline. This chain's CDR3 is CASSLGQGHGELFF. Here the CDR3 DNA reads TGTGCCAGCAGCTTAGGCCAGGGTCACGGGGAGCTGTTTTTT.

The rearrangement uses TRBV4-1 and TRBJ2-4, with D uncertain. Trimming stripped 1 base from V and 8 bases from J, with 9 bases between. There are 13 residues in the CDR3. Per germline, CDR1 MGHRA and CDR2 YSYEKL. This CDR3 reads CASSQVGLDIQYF. CDR3 DNA sequence: TGCGCCAGCAGCCAAGTTGGCTTGGACATTCAGTACTTC.

The chain couples TRBV5-1 to TRBJ2-5; D is uncertain. This CDR3 contains 12 residues. Germline V CDR1 and CDR2: SGHRS, YFSETQ. Trimming took off 6 bases at V and 5 bases at J, with 11 bases between the two ends. CDR3 sequence (DNA): TGCGCCAGCATGGCAGATCGGGAGACCCAGTACTTC. Amino acids: CASMADRETQYF.

This chain uses TRBV7-3 with TRBJ2-3, with TRBD2 as a possible D gene (5 bases). V dropped 2 bases and J dropped 0 bases, with 9 bases sitting between them. This CDR3 is built from 15 residues. From germline, CDR1 is SGHTA and CDR2 FQGTGA. The CDR3 DNA reads as TGTGCCAGCAGCTTAGAGGGAGCGAGCACAGATACGCAGTATTTT. The encoded protein is CASSLEGASTDTQYF. Drawing the rest from reference TRBV7-3 and TRBJ2-3, the complete variable domain is GAGVSQTPSNKVTEKGKYVELRCDPISGHTALYWYRQSLGQGPEFLIYFQGTGAADDSGLPNDRFFAVRPEGSVSTLKIQRTERGDSAVYLCASSLEGASTDTQYFGPGTRLTVL.

The chain recombines TRBV25-1 with TRBJ1-1; D unclear. The V and J ends lost 3 bases and 4 bases respectively, with 3 bases between them. The CDR3 totals 11 residues. Germline CDR1 is MGHDK and CDR2 is SYGVNS. The CDR3 DNA follows: TGTGCCAGCAGTGATGTCACTGAAGCTTTCTTT. It specifies CASSDVTEAFF.

V gene TRBV28 combines with J gene TRBJ2-2; 10 nucleotides agree with TRBD1. J lost 6 bases, V lost 5 bases, and 9 bases had no gene match. Germline V gene sequence: CDR1 MDHEN, CDR2 SYDVKM. The CDR3 sequence is 16 residues long. CDR3 sequence reads: CASSQPGQGKPGELFF. The CDR3 coding sequence is TGTGCCAGCAGTCAACCGGGACAGGGGAAACCCGGGGAGCTGTTTTTT.

The rearrangement uses TRBV28 and TRBJ2-7; D is ambiguous. This CDR3 is 13 amino acids long. Germline CDR1 is MDHEN and CDR2 is SYDVKM. V was trimmed by 7 bases and J by 6 bases, leaving 16 bases between them. The CDR3 nucleotides are TGTGCCAGCAACCTACCGGGCGGTGGCGAGCAGTACTTC. Its protein is CASNLPGGGEQYF.

This clone was recorded once. This chain joins TRBV4-1 and TRBJ2-7; either TRBD1 or TRBD2 may fit D (5 bases each). CDR1 MGHRA and CDR2 YSYEKL come from the germline V gene. V lost 1 base to trimming and J lost 2 bases, with 18 bases between them. The CDR3 consists of 17 residues. This chain's CDR3 is CASSQVYWDGHTYEQYF. The DNA for the CDR3 is TGCGCCAGCAGCCAAGTATACTGGGACGGACACACCTACGAGCAGTACTTC.